This paragraph reports one T cell receptor (beta chain). Antigen: not known. Germline lookup yields CDR1 SEHNR and CDR2 FQNEAQ (reference sequence). The CDR3 consists of 14 residues. Germline trimming cut 5 bases from V and 4 bases from J; bases unmatched to any gene: 4. This sample was included in a study of coeliac disease. Study-wide results and caveats: Published gliadin-specific TRB sequences appeared in about 50% of the 18 coeliac samples, 1 of 6 controls.

Produced via immunoSEQ multiplex PCR; TCRdb's table is partial and in-frame only. Of approximately 3,000 clones listed, over 60% are singletons. The gene calls are TRBV7-9 and TRBJ2-3, with TRBD2 identical over 9 bases. This sequence originates from a man older than 75 without celiac disease. Sequenced material: lymphocytes from the gut lamina propria. The CDR3 protein is CASSRSGSADTQYF. The CDR3, as DNA: TGTGCCAGCAGCCGTAGCGGGAGTGCAGATACGCAGTATTTT.